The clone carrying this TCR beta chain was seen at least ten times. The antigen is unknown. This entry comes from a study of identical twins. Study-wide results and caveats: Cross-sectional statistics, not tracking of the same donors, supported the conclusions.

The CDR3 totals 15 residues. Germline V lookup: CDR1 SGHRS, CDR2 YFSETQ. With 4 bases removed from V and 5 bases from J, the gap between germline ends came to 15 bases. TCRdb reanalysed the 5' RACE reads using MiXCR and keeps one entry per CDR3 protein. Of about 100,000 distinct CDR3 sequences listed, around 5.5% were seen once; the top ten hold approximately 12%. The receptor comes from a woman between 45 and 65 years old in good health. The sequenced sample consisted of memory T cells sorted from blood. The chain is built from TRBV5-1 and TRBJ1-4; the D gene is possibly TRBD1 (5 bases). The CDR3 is CASSTLGGENEKLFF. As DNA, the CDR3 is TGCGCCAGCAGCACCCTCGGGGGGGAGAATGAAAAACTGTTTTTT.